This T cell receptor (beta chain) was captured in a study of CD8+ T cells in alopecia areata (dated by TCRdb to the late 2010s). For context, the study as a whole: Treated patients were enrolled in an open-label pilot trial of oral tofacitinib, 5 to 10 mg twice daily, for moderate-to-severe alopecia areata. Amplification of TCRbeta CDR3 regions was done by immunoSEQ multiplex PCR using 35 Vbeta forward primers and 13 Jbeta reverse primers. Tofacitinib was administered for 6 to 18 months, and 6 months of follow-up off drug were then conducted to assess delayed response and recurrence. Scalp clonality was compared across normal scalp (n=4), patchy alopecia areata scalp (n=8), and alopecia totalis/universalis scalp (n=8). High-throughput TCRbeta sequencing was used to examine T cell clonal expansion in alopecia areata in both the C3H/HeJ mouse model and human patients. RNA was extracted with the PAXgene miRNA kit for fixed scalp, the miRNeasy kit for PBMCs, and the RNeasy kit for mouse skin. Scalp tissue and sorted CD4+ and CD8+ peripheral blood T cells from patchy and totalis/universalis alopecia areata patients and from healthy controls were covered by human TCRbeta sequencing. Biopsies were taken from tofacitinib-treated patients at baseline and at 4 and 24 weeks of treatment, and a later scalp biopsy was taken in several of the tofacitinib-treated patients. In treated patients, disease severity was measured using the SALT score, which gives the percentage of scalp surface area affected.

Beyond this particular receptor, the publication reports: Shared TCR sequences between patients were less evident than in mice, which may be partly attributable to HLA diversity in the patient population. During tofacitinib treatment, many expanded lesional clones stuck around in both scalp and blood, and this persistence may partly explain why relapse happens after treatment is stopped. Compared with normal scalp, lesional scalp, particularly in alopecia totalis/universalis, had higher clonality and more expanded CD8+ clones, which suggests antigenic drive. Because the treated cohort was small and included a single nonresponder, larger studies are needed to assess links between baseline CD8+ expansion and response. Scalp TCR repertoire analysis is complicated because resident alphabeta T cells in normal human skin are also sequenced, whereas mouse skin is dominated by gammadelta T cells. With tofacitinib, both scalp clonality and the number of expanded CD8+ clones among the top 100 scalp clones went down significantly.

The CDR3 goes from the cysteine to the phenylalanine over 16 residues. Left in the record is the CDR3 DNA by itself, 48 bases read in frame from the first base. Clipping removes 2 bases from V and 6 bases from J, with 11 as the unmatched junction base count. CDR1 SGDLS and CDR2 YYNGEE were looked up in the germline V gene. The time point label, as the study defines it: roughly 24 weeks on oral tofacitinib. What this sample's treatment or condition label stands for: oral pan-JAK inhibitor, 5-10 mg twice daily. Lesional scalp punch biopsies and peripheral blood were obtained from alopecia areata patients. PBMCs were isolated by density centrifugation and stained for CD3, CD4 and CD8, and CD4+ and CD8+ T cells were sorted on a FACSAria. As concerns this clone: Its antigen is unknown. One base away there is no much larger clone; base qualities are not given.

The library was produced with the immunoSEQ multiplex PCR assay. RNA was extracted from all samples and reverse transcribed into cDNA as template for TCR sequencing. First-strand cDNA was synthesized using SuperScript III with a 2:1 mix of oligo-dT and random hexamers. A synthetic immune receptor repertoire was used to gauge amplification bias, and whatever bias remained was removed computationally. The study's processing was this. Raw reads were preprocessed to remove errors, and CDR3 was defined according to IMGT conventions as the region from the conserved cysteine to phenylalanine. Clonality was computed as 1 minus the Shannon entropy, with the entropy normalized by log2 of the number of productive unique TCRs. Whether scalp clones were CD4 or CD8 was inferred by matching scalp TCRbeta sequences against CD4 and CD8 repertoires sorted from blood. TCRdb provides this immuneACCESS table in a form limited to in-frame rearrangements. Some clones are lacking; in checked studies, under half of them reflect an unresolved V gene, and why the rest are absent is not known. The V and J calls and clone size were taken over from that table, and D and trimming were inferred from the DNA. This sample holds roughly 190,000 clones; 60% were observed only once. The biggest ten clones account for approximately 0.97% of the sample.

The TCR originated in a human donor with alopecia areata. The chain is encoded by TRBV9 joined to TRBJ1-5, with 7 central nucleotides matching TRBD1. Sequenced here: CD4+ T cells sorted from blood, sampled at week 24, from a patient treated with tofacitinib. The sequenced DNA: TGTGCCAGCAGCGTGGACGACAGGGAAACGGGTCAGCCCCAGCATTTT. Translation gives CASSVDDRETGQPQHF. The CDR3, completed at both ends by the reference TRBV9 and TRBJ1-5 genes, gives the full variable domain DSGVTQTPKHLITATGQRVTLRCSPRSGDLSVYWYQQSLDQGLQFLIQYYNGEERAKGNILERFSAQQFPDLHSELNLSSLELGDSALYFCASSVDDRETGQPQHFGDGTRLSIL.